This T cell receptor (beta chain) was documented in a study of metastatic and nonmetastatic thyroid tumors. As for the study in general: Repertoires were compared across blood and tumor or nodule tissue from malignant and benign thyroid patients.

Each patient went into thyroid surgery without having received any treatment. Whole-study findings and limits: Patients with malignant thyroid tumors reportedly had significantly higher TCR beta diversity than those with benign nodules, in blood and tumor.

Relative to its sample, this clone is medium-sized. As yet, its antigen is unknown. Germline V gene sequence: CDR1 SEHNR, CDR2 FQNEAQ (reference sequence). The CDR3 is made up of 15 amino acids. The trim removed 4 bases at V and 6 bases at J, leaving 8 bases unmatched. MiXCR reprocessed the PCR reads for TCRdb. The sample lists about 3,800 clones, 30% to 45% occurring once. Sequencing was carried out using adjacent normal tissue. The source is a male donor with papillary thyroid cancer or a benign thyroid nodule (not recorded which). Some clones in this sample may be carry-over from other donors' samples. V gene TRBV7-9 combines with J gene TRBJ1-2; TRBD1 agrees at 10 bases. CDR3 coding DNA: TGTGCCAGCAGCTCAACCCCGGACAGGGGGGATGGCTACACCTTC. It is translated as CASSSTPDRGDGYTF.